At least ten counts were recorded for the clone carrying this T cell receptor (beta chain). Its specificity is unknown. The study profiled TCR beta VDJ and CDR3 using genomic DNA as template. TCRdb recomputed calls from the reads with MiXCR, one row per CDR3 protein. The sample records around 200,000 distinct CDR3 sequences, around three fifths being singletons. The ends were cut back, 0 bases at V and 5 bases at J, with 13 bases in the middle. The germline V gene encodes CDR1 SGHDN and CDR2 FVKESK. The CDR3 is 15 residues long. The source of the sample is a study of CD8+CD57+ T cells in acquired aplastic anemia. The overall study: Sorted CD4+ plus CD8+ cells gave DNA averaging about 3.2 ug.

Findings of the study overall: With respect to CD8+ Simpson's diversity, patients and controls did not differ significantly. About 28 sequences, all CD8+ CDR3, were shared between patients and controls.

All sequencing subjects had displayed CD8+CD57+ cell expansion on flow cytometry. As a group, the patients uniformly had severe acquired aplastic anemia. Sequenced material: sorted CD4+, CD8+, or CD8+CD57+ T cells (not recorded which) from PBMCs. The clonotype originates from a human donor with aplastic anemia. This sequence joins TRBV14 and TRBJ1-2; tentative D call: TRBD1 (6 bases). CDR3 loop: CASSQDSGVGYGYTF. The CDR3 nucleotides read TGTGCCAGCAGCCAAGATTCAGGGGTGGGATATGGCTACACCTTC.